The rows below give T cell receptor beta chains drawn from one sample of a study of response to subunit inactivated influenza vaccine. TCRdb ran MiXCR on the RT-PCR reads and lists one entry per CDR3 protein. The profile shows roughly 780,000 distinct CDR3 sequences, less than 20% of them singletons. Material: PBMCs from blood, obtained 5 days after vaccination. The receptors originated from a man aged 45-60 years who received an inactivated influenza vaccine. CDR3s leave out the opening cysteine and the closing phenylalanine or tryptophan.

V: TRBV12-3/TRBV12-4; J: TRBJ2-7; CDR3: ASSSTRGEASYEQY
V: TRBV15; J: TRBJ1-1; CDR3: ATSGRRGRLTEAF
V: TRBV27; J: TRBJ1-5; CDR3: ASSLSIRVQPQH
V: TRBV10-3; J: TRBJ1-2; CDR3: AIYRQGLSGYT
V: TRBV2; J: TRBJ2-5; CDR3: ASRGQQETQY
V: TRBV6-5; J: TRBJ2-7; CDR3: ASSYRGGAYEQY
V: TRBV6-2/TRBV6-3; J: TRBJ2-7; CDR3: ASSYLPTYEQY
V: TRBV3-1; J: TRBJ1-1; CDR3: ASSQGLGFEAF
V: TRBV10-3; J: TRBJ1-6; CDR3: AISAQGAAGSPLH
V: TRBV5-1; J: TRBJ2-5; CDR3: ASRPLAGQETQY
V: TRBV11-2; J: TRBJ2-1; CDR3: ASRPLPSPGLSSYNEQF
V: TRBV20-1; J: TRBJ2-5; CDR3: SARAPARAGETQY
V: TRBV28; J: TRBJ2-3; CDR3: ASTGGGAMPDTQY
V: TRBV29-1; J: TRBJ1-5; CDR3: SVGDGTGPNQPQH
V: TRBV3-1; J: TRBJ2-7; CDR3: ASSNAQGRYEQY
V: TRBV6-1; J: TRBJ1-2; CDR3: ASTDTDSPGYT
V: TRBV20-1; J: TRBJ2-4; CDR3: SAIPNGGGPQNIQY
V: TRBV5-1; J: TRBJ1-1; CDR3: ASSFIGENTEAF
V: TRBV6-1; J: TRBJ1-1; CDR3: ASSEVPNTEAF
V: TRBV25-1; J: TRBJ2-3; CDR3: ASRGQGAADTQY
V: TRBV6-2/TRBV6-3; J: TRBJ2-3; CDR3: ASSYNGGAPDTQY
V: TRBV6-2/TRBV6-3; J: TRBJ2-3; CDR3: ASSPGSWTRADTQY
V: TRBV5-1; J: TRBJ2-7; CDR3: ASSLVPGDYEQY
V: TRBV5-1; J: TRBJ2-7; CDR3: ASSLWTGGDEQY
V: TRBV5-1; J: TRBJ2-5; CDR3: ASSLEVETQY
V: TRBV27; J: TRBJ2-5; CDR3: ASSLYNDPRTQY
V: TRBV18; J: TRBJ1-3; CDR3: ASSPGGLGNTIY
V: TRBV7-2; J: TRBJ1-6; CDR3: ASSLGTGYSPLH
V: TRBV20-1; J: TRBJ1-2; CDR3: SAAPDRAGGYT
V: TRBV2; J: TRBJ2-7; CDR3: ASSNPGGREYEQY
V: TRBV10-3; J: TRBJ2-5; CDR3: AISTGTGSETQY
V: TRBV3-1; J: TRBJ2-1; CDR3: ASSQLAFSYNEQF
V: TRBV18; J: TRBJ1-5; CDR3: ASSPPGRGAQH
V: TRBV29-1; J: TRBJ2-5; CDR3: SVPGGGGGETQY
V: TRBV2; J: TRBJ2-1; CDR3: ASYAGTSDVSYNEQF
V: TRBV6-1; J: TRBJ2-1; CDR3: ASSDRDGKYNEQF
V: TRBV4-3; J: TRBJ2-5; CDR3: ASSQEGWWGETQY
V: TRBV4-2; J: TRBJ2-6; CDR3: ASSQPAGSSGANVLT
V: TRBV20-1; J: TRBJ2-3; CDR3: SANGVTFPDTQY
V: TRBV5-1; J: TRBJ2-5; CDR3: ASSLATTLAGETQY
V: TRBV6-6; J: TRBJ2-7; CDR3: ASSPPGEQY
V: TRBV4-3; J: TRBJ2-1; CDR3: ASSRTGGNNEQF
V: TRBV20-1; J: TRBJ2-1; CDR3: SAPTRLAGDYNEQF
V: TRBV7-2; J: TRBJ2-5; CDR3: ASSLISESLQETQY
V: TRBV29-1; J: TRBJ2-7; CDR3: SVWTSANYEQY
V: TRBV4-3; J: TRBJ2-1; CDR3: ASSHSGGAFYNEQF
V: TRBV20-1; J: TRBJ2-7; CDR3: SAGDPGLGIYEQY
V: TRBV5-8; J: TRBJ2-7; CDR3: ASRSDREQY
V: TRBV5-1; J: TRBJ2-7; CDR3: ASSPPGDEQY
V: TRBV24-1; J: TRBJ2-1; CDR3: ATSVGTFGHEQF
V: TRBV5-1; J: TRBJ2-3; CDR3: ASSLDPTGTGRVTQY
V: TRBV20-1; J: TRBJ2-1; CDR3: SARDRAGGYNEQF